These 21 T cell receptor beta chains were sequenced from one sample in a study of spatial heterogeneity in lung cancer. These receptors lack a known antigen. Study results and limitations: Tumor mutation count correlated with how many alpha and beta TCRs expanded intratumorally.

A single record per CDR3 protein comes from TCRdb applying MiXCR to the 5' RACE reads. Here the sample spans roughly 5,000 distinct CDR3 sequences, over 12% being singletons. Regarding time point: sample taken at primary tumor resection. The starting material was lung tumor tissue, obtained at surgery. Receptors were obtained from a male donor with early-stage non-small cell lung cancer.

Note on this clonotype: With the library built for alpha chains, this beta chain is off target and its frequency is not meaningful. The V gene is TRBV29-1, the J gene TRBJ2-3; D is ambiguous. Germline assignment: CDR1 SQVTM and CDR2 ANQGSEA. This CDR3 has 16 amino acids. Trimming took off 0 bases at V and 0 bases at J, with 13 bases between the two ends. The CDR3 sequence is CSVEDSSVRSTDTQYF. CDR3 in DNA: TGCAGCGTTGAAGATTCCAGCGTACGAAGCACAGATACGCAGTATTTT.

By proportion, this clonotype is medium-sized. Within a library made for alpha chains, this beta chain is off target, and its count is uninformative. The V gene is TRBV11-3, the J gene TRBJ2-6; D unresolved. The germline gives CDR1 SGHNT, CDR2 YENEEA. This CDR3 has 14 amino acids. The germline V and J ends were trimmed by 7 bases and 1 base, with 8 bases remaining between them. CDR3 sequence reads: CASTQESGANVLTF. In nucleotides, the CDR3 is TGTGCCAGCACTCAGGAATCTGGGGCCAACGTCCTGACTTTC. The complete variable domain, with remaining parts taken from reference TRBV11-3 and TRBJ2-6, reads EAGVVQSPRYKIIEKKQPVAFWCNPISGHNTLYWYLQNLGQGPELLIRYENEEAVDDSQLPKDRFSAERLKGVDSTLKIQPAELGDSAVYLCASTQESGANVLTFGAGSRLTVL.

Turning to this clonotype: This beta chain lies outside the target of a library built for alpha chains; its clone size means little. The J gene is TRBJ2-3, the V gene TRBV7-3; D perhaps matches TRBD2 (5 bases). From germline, CDR1 is SGHTA and CDR2 FQGTGA. The CDR3 has 16 residues. The V end lost 5 bases, the J end lost 1 base, and 16 bases lay between the germline ends. CDR3 in DNA: TGTGCCAGCAGCCCCCTTCCCCTCGGGGGCACAGATACGCAGTATTTT. Protein sequence: CASSPLPLGGTDTQYF.

As regards this clonotype: Since it is a stray read in a library aimed at alpha chains, this beta chain has a size that is not meaningful. The V and J genes are TRBV7-2 and TRBJ2-1; D may match TRBD1 or TRBD2 (5 bases each). Looked up from germline, CDR1 is SGHTA and CDR2 is FQGNSA. Trimming stripped 4 bases from V and 13 bases from J, with 14 bases between. The CDR3 loop spans 12 amino acids. The CDR3 DNA follows: TGTGCCAGCAGCTCAGGGACGCCCGGACAGTTCTTC. Its protein product is CASSSGTPGQFF.

This clonotype was observed at least ten times. The library was built for alpha chains, so this beta chain is an off-target read and its size means little. The rearrangement joins TRBV5-4 to TRBJ2-3, with 14 bases matching TRBD2. The CDR3 totals 17 residues. V gave up 4 bases and J gave up 2 bases; unmatched junction bases: 6. Per germline, CDR1 SGHNT and CDR2 YYREEE (reference sequence). The CDR3 DNA is TGTGCCAGCAGCGTACGACTAGCGGGGGGGCCCACAGATACGCAGTATTTT. As protein: CASSVRLAGGPTDTQYF.

By frequency in the sample, this clonotype is medium-sized. This beta chain is off target for a library built for alpha chains, so its abundance means little. The V call is TRBV5-1, the J call TRBJ2-2, with TRBD1 identical over 7 bases. J was trimmed by 3 bases and V by 2 bases; bases with no gene match: 10. CDR1 SGHRS and CDR2 YFSETQ come from the germline V gene. This CDR3 spans 17 amino acids. The CDR3 DNA follows: TGCGCCAGCAGCTTTAACCGGGACAGCTCTGACACCGGGGAGCTGTTTTTT. Translation gives CASSFNRDSSDTGELFF.

A note on this clonotype: Found in a library prepared for alpha chains, this beta chain is an off-target read, and its abundance has little meaning. J is TRBJ2-5 and V is TRBV6-6; D may match TRBD1 or TRBD2 (6 bases each). The V gene lost 4 bases and the J gene lost 3 bases, with 18 bases spanning the gap. The germline V gene has CDR1 MNHNY and CDR2 SVGAGI (reference sequence). This CDR3 comprises 16 residues. Here the CDR3 DNA reads TGTGCCAGCAGTTTCCCGTCGGGGGCTAAGGAAGAGACCCAGTACTTC. This encodes CASSFPSGAKEETQYF.

This clonotype counts as medium-sized. Since the library was made to target alpha chains, this beta chain is a stray read and its abundance is not meaningful. The chain joins TRBV6-1 to TRBJ1-1, with D perhaps TRBD1 (5 bases). V dropped 2 bases and J dropped 12 bases, with 10 bases sitting between them. Germline CDR1 reads MNHNS; CDR2 reads SASEGT. The CDR3 covers 11 residues. The CDR3, as DNA: TGTGCCAGCAGTGAACTCAGGGTACCTTTCTTT. Its translation is CASSELRVPFF.

Details on this clonotype: This beta chain turned up in a library designed for alpha chains; as an off-target read, its abundance says little. The chain employs TRBV10-3 and TRBJ2-7; 8 bases are a match to TRBD1. CDR3 length: 13 residues. The germline CDR1 and CDR2 sequences are ENHRY and SYGVKD. J was trimmed by 5 bases and V by 0 bases; bases with no gene match: 0. The chain's CDR3 is CAISESDRDEQYF. The CDR3 DNA reads TGTGCCATCAGTGAGTCGGACAGGGACGAGCAGTACTTC.

In its sample, this clonotype was seen many times. Being off target in a library aimed at alpha chains, this beta chain has a size of little meaning. The V gene is TRBV30, the J gene TRBJ1-5; no clear D gene. Germline assignment: CDR1 GTSNPN and CDR2 SVGIG (reference sequence). Trimming pared 1 base from V and 6 bases from J, leaving 10 bases between. The CDR3 runs 13 residues. CDR3 protein: CAWSEGSGQPQHF. CDR3 coding DNA: TGTGCCTGGAGTGAAGGCTCGGGTCAGCCCCAGCATTTT.

In its sample, this clonotype is medium-sized. As an off-target read in a library built for alpha chains, this beta chain has a frequency of little significance. The genes are TRBV28 and TRBJ2-1; 9 nucleotides agree with TRBD2. The CDR3 sequence is 15 residues long. In germline, CDR1 is MDHEN, CDR2 SYDVKM. V was clipped by 5 bases and J by 4 bases; unmatched bases: 6. CDR3 bases: TGTGCCAGCAGTGTAGCGGGAGCTCTTTACAATGAGCAGTTCTTC. Amino acid sequence: CASSVAGALYNEQFF.

This clonotype was seen repeatedly, ten times or more. A library prepared for alpha chains yielded this beta chain as an off-target read; its size is of little meaning. This rearrangement joins TRBV7-2 to TRBJ1-3, with D possibly matching TRBD1 (5 bases). Germline V gene lookup returns CDR1 SGHTA and CDR2 FQGNSA. Between the trimmed V and J ends, which lost 3 bases and 0 bases, there was a span of 9 bases. The CDR3 contains 15 residues. CDR3 bases: TGTGCCAGCAGCTTTAGCAGGGACTCTGGAAACACCATATATTTT. Translation gives CASSFSRDSGNTIYF.

In its sample, this clonotype is medium-sized. In a library made to pick up alpha chains, this beta chain is a stray read with a size that means little. V is TRBV20-1 and J is TRBJ1-6; no reliable D call. Germline V gene sequence: CDR1 DFQATT, CDR2 SNEGSKA (reference sequence). V shed 0 bases and J shed 9 bases, with 24 bases lying between them. This CDR3 has 18 amino acids. CDR3: CSAREQTVNTGVGSPLHF. Written as DNA, the CDR3 is TGCAGTGCTAGAGAGCAAACAGTCAACACTGGAGTTGGTTCACCCCTCCACTTT.

Comments on this clonotype: This beta chain slipped into a library made for alpha chains as a stray read, so its size is not meaningful. V gene TRBV5-1 combines with J gene TRBJ1-1; no definite D call. Trimming stripped 1 base from V and 3 bases from J, with 10 bases between. The CDR3 runs 14 residues. Germline V CDR1 and CDR2: SGHRS, YFSETQ. The CDR3 here is CASSLRSGDTEAFF. CDR3 DNA: TGCGCCAGCAGCTTGAGGAGCGGGGACACTGAAGCTTTCTTT.

Concerning this clonotype: The library was designed around alpha chains, so this beta chain is a stray read whose abundance carries little weight. The genes are TRBV6-5 and TRBJ2-7, with D tentatively TRBD1 or TRBD2 (5 bases each). CDR3 length: 12 amino acids. Per germline, CDR1 MNHEY and CDR2 SVGAGI. The V and J ends lost 9 bases and 2 bases respectively, with 11 bases between them. CDR3 nucleotides: TGTGCCAGACAACGGGGCACCTACGAGCAGTACTTC. Its translation is CARQRGTYEQYF.

The sample holds many counts of this clonotype. The library was designed around alpha chains, so this beta chain is a stray read whose abundance carries little weight. This chain uses TRBV19 with TRBJ2-1; 7 nucleotides line up with TRBD1. The CDR3 is 14 residues long. Unmatched junction bases numbered 14, after V lost 10 bases and J lost 8 bases. CDR1 LNHDA and CDR2 SQIVND come from the germline V gene (reference sequence). CDR3 nucleotides: TGTGCCACTTCTCGGACAGGCTGGGCGGATGAGCAGTTCTTC. The encoded protein is CATSRTGWADEQFF.

This clonotype is categorized as medium-sized (0.01 to 0.1%). This beta chain is an unintended read in a library built for alpha chains; its size means little. The chain employs TRBV29-1 and TRBJ1-2, with D unclear. Germline CDR1 reads SQVTM; CDR2 reads ANQGSEA. V lost 0 bases and J lost 7, with 12 bases in between. This CDR3 comprises 13 residues. In nucleotides, the CDR3 is TGCAGCGTTGAAGATTCGTTCAAATTTGGCTACACCTTC. Translation: CSVEDSFKFGYTF.

The table lists this clonotype with a few counts. Being off target in a library aimed at alpha chains, this beta chain has a size of little meaning. CDR3 nucleotide sequence: TGTGCCAGCAGACCAACTAGCGGGAGCCTCTACGAGCAGTACTTC. Translation: CASRPTSGSLYEQYF. J is TRBJ2-7 and V is TRBV27, with 11 bases that match TRBD2. From germline, CDR1 is MNHEY and CDR2 SMNVEV (reference sequence). The junction had 7 bases not matched to a gene; V was cut back by 6 bases and J by 3 bases. The CDR3 spans 15 residues.

This clonotype was found a few times. The library was built for alpha chains, so this beta chain is an off-target read and its size means little. The J gene is TRBJ1-2, the V gene TRBV6-1; perhaps TRBD1 as D (5 bases). This CDR3 has 15 residues. V gave up 7 bases and J gave up 2 bases, with 17 bases separating them. Looked up from germline, CDR1 is MNHNS and CDR2 is SASEGT. Here the CDR3 reads CASTPGRGLNYGYTF. The CDR3 nucleotides are TGTGCCAGCACGCCCGGGCGGGGACTAAACTATGGCTACACCTTC.

Within the sample, this clonotype is medium-sized. In a library made to pick up alpha chains, this beta chain is a stray read with a size that means little. The chain recombines TRBV27 with TRBJ1-1, with 8 bases identical to TRBD1. The CDR3 runs to 17 residues. Trimming cost V 2 bases and J 3 bases; bases outside gene matches: 11. Germline CDR1 MNHEY, CDR2 SMNVEV (reference sequence). The CDR3 DNA reads as TGTGCCAGCAGTTTAAGGGCGGCCAGGGGGCTCGACACTGAAGCTTTCTTT. Protein sequence: CASSLRAARGLDTEAFF.

This clonotype has at least ten counts. This beta chain turned up in a library designed for alpha chains; as an off-target read, its abundance says little. The chain couples TRBV6-5 to TRBJ1-1, with 8 bases that match TRBD1. The CDR3 covers 16 residues. V dropped 0 bases and J dropped 4; count of bases not matched to a gene: 7. In germline, CDR1 is MNHEY, CDR2 SVGAGI. CDR3 loop: CASSYSTTGGGTEAFF. CDR3 bases: TGTGCCAGCAGTTACTCGACAACAGGGGGAGGCACTGAAGCTTTCTTT.